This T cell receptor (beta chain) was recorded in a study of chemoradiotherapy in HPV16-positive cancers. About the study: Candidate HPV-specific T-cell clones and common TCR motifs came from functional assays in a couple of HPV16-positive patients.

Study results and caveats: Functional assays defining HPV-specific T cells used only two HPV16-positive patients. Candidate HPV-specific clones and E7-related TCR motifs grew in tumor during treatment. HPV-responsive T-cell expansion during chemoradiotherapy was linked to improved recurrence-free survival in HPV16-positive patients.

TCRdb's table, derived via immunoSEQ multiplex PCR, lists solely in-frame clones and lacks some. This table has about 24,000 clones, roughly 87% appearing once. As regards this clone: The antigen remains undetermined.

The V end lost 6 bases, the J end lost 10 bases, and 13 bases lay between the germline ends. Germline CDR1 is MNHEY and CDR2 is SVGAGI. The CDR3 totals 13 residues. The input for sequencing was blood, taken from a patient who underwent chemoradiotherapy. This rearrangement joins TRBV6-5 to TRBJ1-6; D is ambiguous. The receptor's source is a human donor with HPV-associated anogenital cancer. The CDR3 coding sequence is TGTGCCAGCAGGCAGACATCCGGATCACCCCTCCACTTT. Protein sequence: CASRQTSGSPLHF.